The 27 T cell receptor beta chains reported below all come from one sample, sequenced in a study of cytomegalovirus exposure and HLA in healthy donors. PCR was performed using 60 Vbeta and 13 Jbeta primers. Clones were sequenced by immunoSEQ multiplex PCR, and TCRdb holds only the in-frame ones, with some missing. The profile shows roughly 130,000 clones, roughly four fifths of them singletons. The sequencing input was PBMCs. These TCRs come from a woman aged 45-65 years in good health and CMV-seropositive.

The V call is TRBV13, the J call TRBJ1-6, with 9 bases aligning to TRBD1. J was trimmed by 7 bases and V by 7 bases; bases with no gene match: 5. From germline, CDR1 is PRHDT and CDR2 FYEKMQ (reference sequence). This CDR3 region has 14 residues. The CDR3 DNA is TGTGCCAGCACCTTGACAGGGGGAAATTCACCCCTCCACTTT. As protein: CASTLTGGNSPLHF.

The gene calls are TRBV6-5 and TRBJ2-1; 8 bases map to TRBD2. The junction had 4 bases not matched to a gene; V was cut back by 6 bases and J by 6 bases. CDR3 length equals 13 residues. Germline V lookup: CDR1 MNHEY, CDR2 SVGAGI. As DNA, the CDR3 is TGTGCCAGCAGCCACACTAGCGGCAATGAGCAGTTCTTC. This translates into CASSHTSGNEQFF.

The chain combines TRBV6-5 with TRBJ2-7; the D gene is possibly TRBD2 (5 bases). V lost 5 bases, J lost 5 bases, and 19 bases lay in between. This CDR3 comprises 15 residues. CDR1 is MNHEY and CDR2 is SVGAGI in the germline V gene. For the CDR3, the DNA is TGTGCCAGCAGTAGAATCCTCGGGCGGGTGAACGAGCAGTACTTC. Translated: CASSRILGRVNEQYF.

A single count supports this clone. V and J are TRBV5-1 and TRBJ2-2; 8 bases are shared with TRBD1. Losses at the gene ends were 2 bases for V and 4 bases for J; bases not matched to a gene: 4. CDR1 and CDR2 from the germline V gene are SGHRS and YFSETQ. This CDR3 comprises 15 residues. The CDR3 loop is CASSFRTGITGELFF. The CDR3 DNA is TGCGCCAGCAGCTTCCGGACAGGGATCACCGGGGAGCTGTTTTTT.

This clone was found a few times. The chain combines TRBV10-3 with TRBJ1-4; 9 bases align to TRBD1. The germline gives CDR1 ENHRY, CDR2 SYGVKD. This CDR3 is 15 amino acids long. Trimming took 1 base from V and 7 from J; bases not matched to a gene: 4. The CDR3 sequence is CAISEYGQGPEKLFF. The CDR3 DNA reads as TGTGCCATCAGTGAGTATGGACAGGGGCCTGAAAAACTGTTTTTT.

V and J are TRBV12-5 and TRBJ2-5; the D gene is possibly TRBD1 (6 bases). With the DNA end fitting TRBJ2-7 better, the J assignment may be wrong. The germline gives CDR1 LGHNT, CDR2 FRNRAP. This CDR3 region has 14 residues. CDR3 DNA: TGTGCTAGTGGTTTAGGACAGCCAACCTACGAGCAGTACTTC. Translation: CASGLGQPTYEQYF.

This sequence joins TRBV5-6 and TRBJ2-7; D is possibly TRBD1 (5 bases). Deletions cut 0 bases from V and 3 bases from J, with 10 bases between. Germline CDR1 reads SGHDT; CDR2 reads YYEEEE. This CDR3 contains 14 residues. Here the CDR3 reads CASSLVKGNYEQYF. CDR3 nucleotide sequence: TGTGCCAGCAGCTTGGTAAAGGGGAACTACGAGCAGTACTTC.

CDR3 sequence reads: CASRESYNEQFF. In DNA, the CDR3 is TGTGCCAGCAGGGAGTCCTACAATGAGCAGTTCTTC. J is TRBJ2-1 and V is TRBV6-5; D ambiguous. The length of the CDR3 is 12 residues. Trimming took off 6 bases at V and 1 base at J, with 4 bases between the two ends. Germline lookup yields CDR1 MNHEY and CDR2 SVGAGI.

The genes are TRBV6-1 and TRBJ1-6; a weak D match, TRBD1 (5 bases). Trimming cost V 8 bases and J 6 bases, with 11 bases left between them. The CDR3 sequence is 13 residues long. From germline, CDR1 is MNHNS and CDR2 SASEGT. The CDR3 is CASLRQGNSPLHF. The CDR3 nucleotides are TGTGCCAGCCTCCGGCAGGGTAATTCACCCCTCCACTTT.

The genes are TRBV19 and TRBJ1-5; no firm D call. The CDR3 contains 14 residues. CDR1 is LNHDA and CDR2 is SQIVND in the germline V gene (reference sequence). V lost 7 bases and J 6 bases, leaving 16 bases between the germline ends. The CDR3 here is CASKEGNAGQPQHF. The CDR3 DNA follows: TGTGCCAGTAAGGAGGGAAACGCGGGTCAGCCCCAGCATTTT.

This chain links TRBV6-1 with TRBJ2-1, with 9 bases fitting TRBD1. The CDR3 has 14 residues. V lost 8 bases to trimming and J lost 7 bases; unmatched junction nucleotides: 9. Germline V lookup: CDR1 MNHNS, CDR2 SASEGT. CDR3 bases: TGTGCCAGCGGGGACAGGGAGGGTTGGAATGAGCAGTTCTTC. It translates to CASGDREGWNEQFF.

The V call is TRBV11-2, the J call TRBJ2-5; no firm D call. The germline gives CDR1 SGHAT, CDR2 FQNNGV. The CDR3 has 13 amino acids. Deletions cut 4 bases from V and 5 bases from J, with 11 bases between. For the CDR3, the DNA is TGTGCCAGCAGCTCCGCACCCGCGGAGACCCAGTACTTC. It encodes CASSSAPAETQYF.

This clone has only a few counts. The chain has TRBV19 and TRBJ1-5; 8 bases fit TRBD1. The CDR3 has 15 amino acids. Germline V gives CDR1 LNHDA, CDR2 SQIVND (reference sequence). Germline trimming cut 5 bases from V and 4 bases from J; bases unmatched to any gene: 7. CDR3 sequence (DNA): TGTGCCAGTAGTCCCGGACAGGGAATGAATCAGCCCCAGCATTTT. It specifies CASSPGQGMNQPQHF.

The J gene is TRBJ2-5, the V gene TRBV6-5, with TRBD1 matching over 9 bases. CDR1 is MNHEY and CDR2 is SVGAGI in the germline V gene. The ends lost 4 bases at V and 5 bases at J; junction bases unmatched: 11. The CDR3 length is 16 residues. The DNA of the CDR3 is TGTGCCAGCAGTTTAAACCGACAGGGGGTAAGGGAGACCCAGTACTTC. Translating it yields CASSLNRQGVRETQYF.

The table lists this clone with a count of one. This chain joins TRBV19 and TRBJ1-3; 12 bases line up with TRBD1. Unmatched junction bases numbered 10, after V lost 8 bases and J lost 8 bases. Germline V gives CDR1 LNHDA, CDR2 SQIVND (reference sequence). The CDR3 runs to 15 residues. CDR3 nucleotides: TGTGCCAGTTCCCTTGGGACAGGGGGCATGGACACCATATATTTT. This sequence encodes CASSLGTGGMDTIYF.

J is TRBJ2-1 and V is TRBV6-4, with 8 positions matching TRBD2. This CDR3 is built from 16 residues. Looked up from germline, CDR1 is MRHNA and CDR2 is SNTAGT. With V trimmed by 6 bases and J by 4 bases, 11 bases remained unmatched. The CDR3 DNA sequence: TGTGCCAGCAGCGAAACAAGCGGGGGCCTATACAATGAGCAGTTCTTC. Its protein product is CASSETSGGLYNEQFF.

V gene TRBV5-1 combines with J gene TRBJ2-5; possible D gene TRBD1, 5 bases. Per germline, CDR1 SGHRS and CDR2 YFSETQ. The CDR3 runs 16 residues. Trimming stripped 1 base from V and 2 bases from J, with 15 bases between. CDR3 in DNA: TGCGCCAGCAGCTTGCCAGGGTCAACAGGTCAAGAGACCCAGTACTTC. It yields the protein CASSLPGSTGQETQYF.

V is TRBV6-1 and J is TRBJ2-5; 13 bases line up with TRBD2. This CDR3 contains 14 residues. Per the germline V gene, CDR1 is MNHNS and CDR2 is SASEGT. V was clipped by 10 bases and J by 3 bases; unmatched bases: 5. CDR3 nucleotide sequence: TGTGCCACCAGACTAGCGGGGGGAGAAGAGACCCAGTACTTC. It codes for CATRLAGGEETQYF.

The rearrangement uses TRBV7-9 and TRBJ2-5; possibly TRBD2 for D (5 bases). Germline V lookup: CDR1 SEHNR, CDR2 FQNEAQ (reference sequence). V was pared by 2 bases and J by 0 bases, with 10 bases between. This CDR3 is built from 15 residues. In nucleotides, the CDR3 is TGTGCCAGCAGCTTATACGGGGTCAACCAAGAGACCCAGTACTTC. It specifies CASSLYGVNQETQYF.

This rearrangement joins TRBV5-4 to TRBJ1-3; 9 nucleotides agree with TRBD1. V lost 3 bases to trimming and J lost 2 bases; unmatched junction nucleotides: 3. Per the germline V gene, CDR1 is SGHNT and CDR2 is YYREEE (reference sequence). There are 15 residues in the CDR3. The CDR3 here is CASSSDRGTGNTIYF. The CDR3, as DNA: TGTGCCAGCAGCTCAGACAGGGGGACTGGAAACACCATATATTTT.

This clone occurred once. The chain couples TRBV29-1 to TRBJ1-1; perhaps TRBD1 as D (6 bases). V dropped 2 bases and J dropped 11 bases, with 12 bases sitting between them. Germline assignment: CDR1 SQVTM and CDR2 ANQGSEA. The CDR3 spans 11 residues. Written as DNA, the CDR3 is TGCAGCGTTGAAATCAGGGGTGAGGCTTTCTTT. Protein sequence: CSVEIRGEAFF.

A word on this clone: The same CDR3 also results from other DNA sequences found in this sample. The chain combines TRBV27 with TRBJ1-1; D is possibly TRBD1 (6 bases). The CDR3 sequence is 13 residues long. The V and J ends lost 3 bases and 3 bases respectively, with 8 bases between them. Germline V gene data show CDR1 as MNHEY and CDR2 as SMNVEV (reference sequence). Written as DNA, the CDR3 is TGTGCCAGCAGTTTTGAGGGGGACACTGAAGCTTTCTTT. It encodes CASSFEGDTEAFF.

The rearrangement links TRBV6-6 to TRBJ1-2; TRBD1 matches at 7 bases. CDR1 and CDR2 (germline): MNHNY, SVGAGI (reference sequence). The CDR3 runs 14 residues. V lost 6 bases to trimming and J lost 6 bases; unmatched junction nucleotides: 10. CDR3 DNA sequence: TGTGCCAGCAGGGCCCCAGACAGGGAAAATGGCTACACCTTC. Translated, it gives CASRAPDRENGYTF.

This clone showed up just a few times. The DNA of the CDR3 is TGTGCCAGCAGTTCCGACAGGCGAGGGGCTTTCTTT. Protein product: CASSSDRRGAFF. The V and J genes are TRBV27 and TRBJ1-1; possible D gene TRBD1, 6 bases. V was trimmed by 4 bases and J by 11 bases, leaving 14 bases between them. The germline V gene encodes CDR1 MNHEY and CDR2 SMNVEV (reference sequence). The CDR3 runs 12 residues.

The gene calls are TRBV7-8 and TRBJ2-2; TRBD2 might be the D (7 bases). The germline V gene has CDR1 SGHVS and CDR2 FQNEAQ. The CDR3 loop spans 15 amino acids. Trimming cost V 0 bases and J 3 bases, with 8 bases left between them. The CDR3 is CASSLAGGHTGELFF. CDR3 coding DNA: TGTGCCAGCAGCTTAGCGGGGGGGCACACCGGGGAGCTGTTTTTT.

The chain couples TRBV11-2 to TRBJ2-5, with 13 bases identical to TRBD2. In germline, CDR1 is SGHAT, CDR2 FQNNGV. The length of the CDR3 is 16 residues. V lost 4 bases and J lost 5; bases outside the gene matches: 7. The chain's CDR3 is CASSSLRTSGGETQYF. The CDR3 nucleotides are TGTGCCAGCAGCTCCCTTCGGACTAGCGGGGGCGAGACCCAGTACTTC.

V and J are TRBV2 and TRBJ2-5; the D gene is possibly TRBD1 (6 bases). The length of the CDR3 is 13 residues. Germline CDR1 is SNHLY and CDR2 is FYNNEI. The V end lost 6 bases, the J end lost 5 bases, and 13 bases lay between the germline ends. The CDR3 is CASSALRGETQYF. CDR3 DNA: TGTGCCAGCAGCGCATTAAGGGGGGAGACCCAGTACTTC. Drawing the rest from reference TRBV2 and TRBJ2-5, the complete variable domain is EPEVTQTPSHQVTQMGQEVILRCVPISNHLYFYWYRQILGQKVEFLVSFYNNEISEKSEIFDDQFSVERPDGSNFTLKIRSTKLEDSAMYFCASSALRGETQYFGPGTRLLVL.